This TCR beta chain was identified in a study of graft-versus-host responses after intestinal transplantation. Study in general: Tacrolimus and steroids were given for two to three years to all recipients after anti-thymocyte globulin induction. Points from the study as a whole: GvH clones were identified in recipient marrow, with some first appearing in ileum or blood. Early post-transplant HvG declines were associated with peak circulating GvH clone levels. The presence of high graft-versus-host to host-versus-graft clonal ratios in allografts characterized patients with graft-donor T cell macrochimerism.

The CDR3 is made up of 15 amino acids. Unmatched junction bases numbered 8, after V lost 6 bases and J lost 8 bases. From germline, CDR1 is MNHEY and CDR2 SVGAGI. Produced via immunoSEQ multiplex PCR; TCRdb's table is partial and in-frame only. The sample includes around 31,000 clones, roughly 83% seen only once; the top ten take more than 15%. The sample holds a few counts of this clone. Its antigen is currently unknown. The material sequenced was unstimulated CD8+ T cells sorted from spleen or lymph node cells, taken before intestinal transplant. This chain uses TRBV6-5 with TRBJ1-4; TRBD1 matches 11 bases. This TCR was sampled from a human donor who received an intestinal transplant. The CDR3 bases are TGTGCCAGCAGCGACGGGGGACAGGGGGTGGAAAAACTGTTTTTT. This sequence encodes CASSDGGQGVEKLFF.